This T cell receptor (beta chain) was found in a study of T-cell reconstitution after alpha-beta-depleted transplantation in children. Study-level findings and limits: One year after transplant, T-cell counts and diversity came mostly from newly produced T cells.

Trimming cost V 0 bases and J 15 bases, with 15 bases left between them. Germline CDR1 LNHNV, CDR2 YYDKDF (reference sequence). The CDR3 runs 13 residues. Regarding this clonotype: Antigen unknown.

Construction of the TCRbeta library involved unique molecular identifiers. TCRdb processed the PCR reads anew with MiXCR; each CDR3 protein has one entry. The table shows about 900,000 distinct CDR3 sequences, with roughly 29% occurring only once. The sequence was collected from a boy in the first two years of life who had a stem cell transplant for SCID, so the T cells may come from the graft donor. V gene TRBV15 combines with J gene TRBJ2-1, with D possibly TRBD2 on 6 matching bases. The sequenced sample was PBMCs, mostly from graft donor cells, obtained 360 days after TCRalphabeta/CD19-depleted stem cell transplant. The CDR3 region is CATSREWGTHTFF. CDR3 nucleotide sequence: TGTGCCACCAGCAGAGAATGGGGGACTCACACGTTCTTC.